This entry lists 13 T cell receptor beta chains sequenced from one sample in a study of shared clonotypes between healthy human individuals. Repertoires were generated with immunoSEQ multiplex PCR, while TCRdb's copy carries only in-frame clones and drops some. The sample contains hundreds of thousands of clones, 72% of which appear only once. Sequenced: memory CD4+ T cells sorted from blood. Specified subset: CD45RA-negative fraction. The source is a woman aged 25 to 45 in good health.

The chain combines TRBV5-1 with TRBJ2-5, with 10 positions matching TRBD2. The J call may be in error: the DNA end matches TRBJ2-7 better. The CDR3 length is 15 residues. Looked up from germline, CDR1 is SGHRS and CDR2 is YFSETQ. The CDR3 nucleotides are TGCGCCAGCAGCGATAGCGGGAGGAGCTCCTACGAGCAGTACTTC. Translated: CASSDSGRSSYEQYF.

V gene TRBV7-2 combines with J gene TRBJ1-4; D ambiguous. Germline lookup yields CDR1 SGHTA and CDR2 FQGNSA. V lost 5 bases and J 4 bases, leaving 17 bases between the germline ends. The CDR3 has 16 residues. The CDR3 loop is CASSPRPAGINEKLFF. The DNA of the CDR3 is TGTGCCAGCAGCCCGAGGCCCGCAGGAATTAATGAAAAACTGTTTTTT. Full variable domain (rest looked up from reference TRBV7-2 and TRBJ1-4): GAGVSQSPSNKVTEKGKDVELRCDPISGHTALYWYRQSLGQGLEFLIYFQGNSAPDKSGLPSDRFSAERTGGSVSTLTIQRTQQEDSAVYLCASSPRPAGINEKLFFGSGTQLSVL.

The chain uses TRBV10-3 and TRBJ1-1, with a possible D match to TRBD1 (5 bases). Germline CDR1 is ENHRY and CDR2 is SYGVKD. The ends were cut back, 6 bases at V and 3 bases at J, with 14 bases in the middle. CDR3 size: 14 residues. In DNA, the CDR3 is TGTGCCATCAGAGAGAAAGGGACCGACACTGAAGCTTTCTTT. This sequence encodes CAIREKGTDTEAFF.

This clone was counted only a few times. The chain employs TRBV18 and TRBJ2-3; D unresolved. Trimming shortened V by 4 bases and J by 5 bases, and 7 bases separated the two germline ends. CDR1 KGHSH and CDR2 LQKENI come from the germline V gene. This CDR3 is built from 12 residues. The CDR3 DNA reads as TGTGCCAGCTCACTGACTGTAGATACGCAGTATTTT. This translates into CASSLTVDTQYF.

The chain recombines TRBV18 with TRBJ1-4; D remains unclear. The germline V and J ends were trimmed by 6 bases and 8 bases, with 16 bases remaining between them. Germline CDR1 reads KGHSH; CDR2 reads LQKENI. The CDR3 runs to 14 residues. The CDR3 nucleotides are TGTGCCAGCTCGCCCGCCGCTGAAGGCGAAAAACTGTTTTTT. It specifies CASSPAAEGEKLFF.

This clone was seen once. This sequence joins TRBV5-4 and TRBJ1-2, with D perhaps TRBD1 (5 bases). Germline lookup yields CDR1 SGHNT and CDR2 YYREEE (reference sequence). V dropped 3 bases and J dropped 9 bases, with 12 bases sitting between them. The CDR3 extends over 12 amino acids. CDR3: CASSWGGSSYTF. CDR3 in DNA: TGTGCCAGCAGCTGGGGCGGGAGTAGCTACACCTTC. Drawing the rest from reference TRBV5-4 and TRBJ1-2, the complete variable domain is ETGVTQSPTHLIKTRGQQVTLRCSSQSGHNTVSWYQQALGQGPQFIFQYYREEENGRGNFPPRFSGLQFPNYSSELNVNALELDDSALYLCASSWGGSSYTFGSGTRLTVV.

As DNA, the CDR3 is TGTGCCAGCAGCCCATTAAGACTAGCTGGATCCTACAATGAGCAGTTCTTC. Translating it yields CASSPLRLAGSYNEQFF. The rearrangement uses TRBV14 and TRBJ2-1, with 7 bases lining up with TRBD2. The junction had 10 bases not matched to a gene; V was cut back by 4 bases and J by 1 base. The CDR3 has 17 residues. Germline-derived CDR1 and CDR2 are SGHDN and FVKESK.

The chain has TRBV2 and TRBJ2-3, with 7 bases matching TRBD2. The CDR3 consists of 16 residues. Germline lookup yields CDR1 SNHLY and CDR2 FYNNEI. J lost 2 bases, V lost 2 bases, and 7 bases had no gene match. The CDR3 is CASSEWGGTSTDTQYF. The DNA for the CDR3 is TGTGCCAGCAGTGAATGGGGGGGAACCTCCACAGATACGCAGTATTTT.

The chain is built from TRBV10-3 and TRBJ2-1; 8 bases align to TRBD2. V shed 8 bases, J shed 9 bases, and the junction held 12 bases outside the gene matches. The CDR3 runs to 14 residues. Germline V gene lookup returns CDR1 ENHRY and CDR2 SYGVKD. The CDR3 DNA reads as TGTGCCATCTCAAACCAGCGGGGGCCCAGTGAGCAGTTCTTC. It is translated as CAISNQRGPSEQFF.

This chain's CDR3 is CASSKPQGSETQYF. The CDR3 DNA follows: TGTGCCAGCAGCAAACCCCAGGGATCAGAGACCCAGTACTTC. This rearrangement joins TRBV21-1 to TRBJ2-5; the DNA was not compared with TRBD1, the D call given in the table. TRBV21-1 is marked as a pseudogene. The CDR3 runs 14 residues.

Only a few counts were recorded for this clone. The chain carries TRBV11-2 and TRBJ2-2; D is undetermined. CDR1 and CDR2 (germline): SGHAT, FQNNGV. This CDR3 has 17 residues. Trimming removed 0 bases from V and 1 base from J, with 12 bases in between. CDR3 nucleotide sequence: TGTGCCAGCAGCTTAGACGTCGGGCGATTGAACACCGGGGAGCTGTTTTTT. Encoded protein: CASSLDVGRLNTGELFF.

The chain employs TRBV5-1 and TRBJ2-1; 9 nucleotides align to TRBD2. CDR3 size: 14 residues. Germline V gene sequence: CDR1 SGHRS, CDR2 YFSETQ. Germline trimming cut 4 bases from V and 7 bases from J; bases unmatched to any gene: 6. The CDR3 spells CASSAVAGANEQFF. The CDR3 nucleotides read TGCGCCAGCAGCGCGGTAGCGGGGGCTAATGAGCAGTTCTTC.

The chain uses TRBV2 and TRBJ1-1, with D uncertain. CDR3 length equals 12 residues. V dropped 7 bases and J dropped 0 bases, with 6 bases sitting between them. Per the germline V gene, CDR1 is SNHLY and CDR2 is FYNNEI. The CDR3 protein is CASNIVNTEAFF. CDR3 bases: TGTGCCAGCAATATTGTGAACACTGAAGCTTTCTTT.